Each of the 23 T cell receptor beta chains below was sequenced from the same sample in a study of T cells in localized non-small cell lung cancer. TCRdb keeps only in-frame clones here, not all; method: immunoSEQ multiplex PCR. The repertoire consists of around 90,000 clones, with around 82% occurring once and the leading ten covering roughly 21%. The sequencing used PBMCs, collected before any cancer treatment. All receptors come from a man aged 40 to 70 with stage II squamous cell lung carcinoma.

This chain links TRBV5-1 with TRBJ1-2; perhaps TRBD1 as D (6 bases). This CDR3 is built from 14 residues. CDR1 SGHRS and CDR2 YFSETQ come from the germline V gene. V lost 4 bases, J lost 0 bases, and 10 bases lay in between. CDR3 region: CASSLQGSNYGYTF. The CDR3 bases are TGCGCCAGCAGCCTACAGGGATCTAACTATGGCTACACCTTC. The full variable domain, rest sourced from reference TRBV5-1 and TRBJ1-2, is KAGVTQTPRYLIKTRGQQVTLSCSPISGHRSVSWYQQTPGQGLQFLFEYFSETQRNKGNFPGRFSGRQFSNSRSEMNVSTLELGDSALYLCASSLQGSNYGYTFGSGTRLTVV.

The sample holds a few counts of this clone. The V and J genes are TRBV5-6 and TRBJ2-5; TRBD1 matches 7 bases. Germline CDR1 is SGHDT and CDR2 is YYEEEE. After removal of 6 bases from V and 2 bases from J, the junction contained 7 bases not matched to a gene. The CDR3 contains 14 residues. The CDR3 DNA is TGTGCCAGCACCCAGGGGACAGTACAAGAGACCCAGTACTTC. This sequence encodes CASTQGTVQETQYF.

This chain uses TRBV4-2 with TRBJ1-1, with 10 bases that match TRBD1. Germline assignment: CDR1 LGHNA and CDR2 YNFKEQ. This CDR3 comprises 20 residues. V gave up 2 bases and J gave up 0 bases; unmatched junction bases: 15. The CDR3 sequence: CASSQLRFSDRGRLNTEAFF. CDR3 DNA: TGTGCCAGCAGCCAACTCCGCTTCTCCGACAGGGGGCGATTGAACACTGAAGCTTTCTTT.

The chain's CDR3 is CASSPGTGGHLSYEQYF. For the CDR3, the DNA is TGTGCCAGTAGTCCCGGGACAGGGGGCCACCTCTCCTACGAGCAGTACTTC. The genes are TRBV19 and TRBJ2-7; 12 positions match TRBD1. The ends lost 5 bases at V and 0 bases at J; junction bases unmatched: 8. The V gene's germline CDR1 is LNHDA and CDR2 SQIVND (reference sequence). This CDR3 comprises 17 residues.

V is TRBV6-1 and J is TRBJ2-3; TRBD2 might be the D (6 bases). Deletions cut 10 bases from V and 6 bases from J, with 17 bases between. In germline, CDR1 is MNHNS, CDR2 SASEGT. The CDR3 is 13 residues long. CDR3 in DNA: TGTGCCATCACACGGGACTTCGCGGATACGCAGTATTTT. It is translated as CAITRDFADTQYF.

J is TRBJ1-1 and V is TRBV7-2, with D unclear. The CDR3 loop spans 11 amino acids. The V gene's germline CDR1 is SGHTA and CDR2 FQGNSA. V lost 7 bases to trimming and J lost 5 bases, with 8 bases between them. CDR3 DNA: TGTGCCAGCACCCAGTGGACTGAAGCTTTCTTT. Protein sequence: CASTQWTEAFF.

This rearrangement joins TRBV19 to TRBJ2-1; 7 nucleotides line up with TRBD1. J gave up 2 bases and V 3 bases, and 1 base lay outside the gene matches. Germline CDR1 reads LNHDA; CDR2 reads SQIVND (reference sequence). This CDR3 is 14 amino acids long. Written as DNA, the CDR3 is TGTGCCAGTAGTATCGGGACAGCCTACAATGAGCAGTTCTTC. Protein: CASSIGTAYNEQFF.

The DNA of the CDR3 is TGTGCCAGCAGTTTATCTTTCCTTTTAGGAGGTGGAAACACCATATATTTT. Protein: CASSLSFLLGGGNTIYF. The V call is TRBV27, the J call TRBJ1-3; unclear D gene. Trimming took 0 bases from V and 3 from J, leaving 15 bases between them. The CDR3 runs to 17 residues. Germline CDR1 MNHEY, CDR2 SMNVEV (reference sequence).

The chain carries TRBV10-1 and TRBJ2-7; D possibly uses TRBD1 or TRBD2 (5 bases each). The V end was cut by 11 bases, the J end by 9 bases, with 20 bases between. CDR1 and CDR2 from the germline V gene are WNHNN and SYGVQD (reference sequence). CDR3 size: 12 residues. CDR3 sequence (DNA): TGCGCCCCCCAAGGGCCGAGGGGCGGGCAGTACTTC. It codes for CAPQGPRGGQYF.

In regard to this clone: This same CDR3 is encoded by further DNA sequences in the sample. The chain joins TRBV4-3 to TRBJ1-2; no firm D call. V was shortened by 1 base and J by 1 base, with 7 bases between the two germline ends. In germline, CDR1 is LGHNA, CDR2 YSLEER. The CDR3 is 14 amino acids. The CDR3 DNA reads as TGCGCCAGCAGCCAAGGTCCAGATAACTATGGCTACACCTTC. It codes for CASSQGPDNYGYTF.

The V gene is TRBV15, the J gene TRBJ2-5; D is perhaps TRBD1 or TRBD2 (5 bases each). V was cut by 8 bases and J by 7 bases, with 20 bases left in between. There are 14 residues in the CDR3. CDR1 and CDR2 from the germline V gene are LNHNV and YYDKDF (reference sequence). The CDR3 loop reads CATATEGSRGTQYF. The CDR3 nucleotides read TGTGCCACCGCTACCGAGGGGTCTAGGGGGACCCAGTACTTC.

The V and J genes are TRBV5-5 and TRBJ1-4; D unresolved. V was cut by 6 bases and J by 0 bases, with 12 bases left in between. The CDR3 is 15 residues long. Germline CDR1 is SGHKS and CDR2 is YYEKEE (reference sequence). For the CDR3, the DNA is TGTGCCAGCATTGACGGGCCGGCAACTAATGAAAAACTGTTTTTT. This translates into CASIDGPATNEKLFF.

J is TRBJ2-7 and V is TRBV5-5; D is undetermined. Per the germline V gene, CDR1 is SGHKS and CDR2 is YYEKEE (reference sequence). Trimming took off 0 bases at V and 3 bases at J, with 7 bases between the two ends. The CDR3 has 13 amino acids. CDR3 sequence (DNA): TGTGCCAGCAGCTTGGTGGTAAACTACGAGCAGTACTTC. It codes for CASSLVVNYEQYF. Combining the CDR3 with reference TRBV5-5 and TRBJ2-7 gives the whole variable domain DAGVTQSPTHLIKTRGQQVTLRCSPISGHKSVSWYQQVLGQGPQFIFQYYEKEERGRGNFPDRFSARQFPNYSSELNVNALLLGDSALYLCASSLVVNYEQYFGPGTRLTVT.

The genes are TRBV7-9 and TRBJ1-2; D not certain. Trimming left V 4 bases short and J 6 bases short, with 3 bases between. The CDR3 is 10 amino acids. CDR1 is SEHNR and CDR2 is FQNEAQ in the germline V gene (reference sequence). Here the CDR3 DNA reads TGTGCCAGCAGCTCCAATGGCTACACCTTC. It yields the protein CASSSNGYTF.

V usage is TRBV14 and J usage is TRBJ2-1; D unresolved. Trimming took 4 bases from V and 6 from J, leaving 7 bases between them. Germline V gene lookup returns CDR1 SGHDN and CDR2 FVKESK. This CDR3 has 12 residues. The CDR3 DNA is TGTGCCAGCAGCCCATTTAGCAATGAGCAGTTCTTC. This gives the protein CASSPFSNEQFF.

The V and J genes are TRBV7-3 and TRBJ2-3; TRBD1 aligns across 7 bases. The junction had 8 bases not matched to a gene; V was cut back by 5 bases and J by 3 bases. Germline V CDR1 and CDR2: SGHTA, FQGTGA. This CDR3 spans 15 amino acids. The CDR3 nucleotides are TGTGCCAGCAGCCCGGGACAGCCGCCTACAGATACGCAGTATTTT. Protein sequence: CASSPGQPPTDTQYF.

The genes are TRBV6-5 and TRBJ2-7; 8 bases fit TRBD1. The CDR3 is made up of 13 amino acids. V shed 3 bases, J shed 5 bases, and the junction held 3 bases outside the gene matches. The germline V gene has CDR1 MNHEY and CDR2 SVGAGI. The CDR3 loop reads CASSYQTGDEQYF. The CDR3 DNA is TGTGCCAGCAGTTATCAGACAGGGGACGAGCAGTACTTC.

The rearrangement links TRBV29-1 to TRBJ2-2; weak D call: TRBD1 (6 bases). CDR3 length: 13 amino acids. V lost 3 bases to trimming and J lost 1 base, with 6 bases between them. Germline V CDR1 and CDR2: SQVTM, ANQGSEA. CDR3 loop: CSVDRGNTGELFF. The CDR3 nucleotides read TGCAGCGTTGACAGGGGGAACACCGGGGAGCTGTTTTTT.

In this sample, this clone turned up a few times. The rearrangement uses TRBV7-6 and TRBJ2-1, with 11 bases matching TRBD2. CDR1 SGHVS and CDR2 FNYEAQ come from the germline V gene. V shed 1 base, J shed 5 bases, and the junction held 1 base outside the gene matches. CDR3 length: 15 amino acids. The CDR3 protein is CASSLGSGGDNEQFF. CDR3 nucleotide sequence: TGTGCCAGCAGCTTAGGTAGCGGGGGGGACAATGAGCAGTTCTTC.

The genes are TRBV2 and TRBJ2-5; possible D gene TRBD2, 5 bases. The CDR3 sequence is 15 residues long. Trimming removed 6 bases from V and 5 bases from J, with 19 bases in between. CDR1 is SNHLY, CDR2 FYNNEI, per germline. CDR3 in DNA: TGTGCCAGCAGAGGACCGGACTTTAAAACGGAGACCCAGTACTTC. Protein: CASRGPDFKTETQYF.

The V and J genes are TRBV5-1 and TRBJ1-3; 7 nucleotides align to TRBD1. The CDR3 length is 17 residues. Trimming took 4 bases from V and 0 from J; bases not matched to a gene: 10. The germline V gene encodes CDR1 SGHRS and CDR2 YFSETQ. CDR3 nucleotide sequence: TGCGCCAGCAGCCTCAATACAGGGGACTACTCTGGAAACACCATATATTTT. Residues: CASSLNTGDYSGNTIYF.

The chain links TRBV25-1 to TRBJ2-1; 12 bases map to TRBD1. CDR1 is MGHDK and CDR2 is SYGVNS in the germline V gene. Trimming took 4 bases from V and 10 from J; bases not matched to a gene: 8. The CDR3 has 15 amino acids. CDR3 residues: CASSVRDRGRPEQFF. CDR3 DNA sequence: TGTGCCAGCAGTGTAAGGGACAGGGGGCGTCCAGAGCAGTTCTTC.

The V call is TRBV6-6, the J call TRBJ1-1; D gene ambiguous. Germline CDR1 reads MNHNY; CDR2 reads SVGAGI (reference sequence). The CDR3 is made up of 11 amino acids. The V end was cut by 6 bases, the J end by 2 bases, with 4 bases between. The CDR3, as DNA: TGTGCCAGCAGGATTAACACTGAAGCTTTCTTT. It codes for CASRINTEAFF.